Included here is one TCR beta chain sequence, with context. TCRdb's copy holds only in-frame clones and misses some; the assay was immunoSEQ multiplex PCR. The sample has 110,000 to 150,000 clones; 89% are singletons. This record belongs to a study of T cell responses to AZD1222 COVID-19 vaccine. As for the study in general: Pooled samples include second doses given at about 4 or 12 weeks.

The CDR3 spans 14 residues. The germline CDR1 and CDR2 sequences are SNHLY and FYNNEI. Deletions cut 2 bases from V and 1 base from J, with 8 bases between. The chain recombines TRBV2 with TRBJ1-1, with D possibly being TRBD1 (5 bases). Sequences were derived from peripheral blood, sampled on day 0 of AZD1222 vaccination. The clonotype originates from an adult in good health. The CDR3 nucleotides read TGTGCCAGCAGTGAACAGGGAGCGAACACTGAAGCTTTCTTT. It encodes CASSEQGANTEAFF.